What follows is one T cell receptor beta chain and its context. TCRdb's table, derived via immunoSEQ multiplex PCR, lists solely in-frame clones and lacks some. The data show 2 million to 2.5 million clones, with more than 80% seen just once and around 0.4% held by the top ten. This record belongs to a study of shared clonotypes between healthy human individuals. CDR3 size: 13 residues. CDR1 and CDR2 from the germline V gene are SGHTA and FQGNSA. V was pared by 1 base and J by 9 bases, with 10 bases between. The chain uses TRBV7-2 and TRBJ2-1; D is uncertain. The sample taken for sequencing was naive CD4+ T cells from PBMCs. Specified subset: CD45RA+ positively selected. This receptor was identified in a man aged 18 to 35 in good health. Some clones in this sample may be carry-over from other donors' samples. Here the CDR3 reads CASSLERSIEQFF. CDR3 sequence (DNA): TGTGCCAGCAGCTTAGAGAGGAGTATTGAGCAGTTCTTC.